The clone carrying this T cell receptor (beta chain) was seen repeatedly, ten times or more. Its antigen is not identified. Unique molecular identifiers were used in preparing the TCRbeta library. TCRdb used MiXCR to reprocess the PCR reads, holding one entry per CDR3 protein. The sample lists 900,000 or so distinct CDR3 sequences, approximately 15% occurring once. Germline CDR1 reads MNHEY; CDR2 reads SMNVEV (reference sequence). This CDR3 contains 13 residues. The V gene lost 7 bases and the J gene lost 6 bases, with 14 bases spanning the gap. These data originate in a study of T-cell reconstitution after alpha-beta-depleted transplantation in children. Study results and caveats: Some patients owed their high day-60 TCRbeta diversity to surviving recipient T cells and thymic progenitors. Expanded clones from the graft, numbering several hundred, reportedly supplied alpha-beta T cells about two months after transplant. By one year post-transplant, T-cell counts and diversity largely arose from T cells that were newly produced.

The genes are TRBV27 and TRBJ2-3; possibly TRBD1 for D (5 bases). The receptor was isolated from a male patient aged 10-17 years who had a stem cell transplant for acute lymphoblastic leukemia, so the T cells may come from the graft donor. The sequences come from PBMCs, mostly from graft donor cells, collected 360 days after TCRalphabeta/CD19-depleted stem cell transplant. CDR3 DNA: TGTGCCAGCATGGGCAGGGTCGGTGATACGCAGTATTTT. The encoded protein is CASMGRVGDTQYF.